This TCR beta chain was retrieved from a study of blood T cell repertoires in COVID-19. Study at large: Acute-phase and convalescent COVID-19 samples originated in the United States, Italy and Spain. In each case, the material was cDNA or gDNA derived from T cells, B-cell-depleted T cells, or PBMCs.

The authors' processing: Reference gene primer amplification yielded estimated nucleated cell counts. Generated by immunoSEQ multiplex PCR, the TCRdb table keeps only in-frame clones and is missing some. V, J and clone size are those of that table, while D and trimming were read from the DNA. The repertoire holds approximately 150,000 clones, with almost 80% as singletons. The sequencing sample was made of peripheral blood. The source of this sequence is a man aged 45-65 years with active or convalescent COVID-19.

The chain's CDR3 is CASTRDNQPQHF. The CDR3 coding sequence is TGTGCCAGCACCCGGGACAATCAGCCCCAGCATTTT. This sequence joins TRBV28 and TRBJ1-5; no definite D call. The germline CDR1 and CDR2 sequences are MDHEN and SYDVKM. This CDR3 region has 12 residues. V lost 7 bases to trimming and J lost 3 bases, with 7 bases between them. Full variable domain (missing parts from reference TRBV28 and TRBJ1-5): DVKVTQSSRYLVKRTGEKVFLECVQDMDHENMFWYRQDPGLGLRLIYFSYDVKMKEKGDIPEGYSVSREKKERFSLILESASTNQTSMYLCASTRDNQPQHFGDGTRLSIL.